This T cell receptor (beta chain) was documented in a study of CD4+ T cells in melanoma. Overall study findings and caveats: Reportedly, melanoma neoantigen-specific CD4+ T cells showed varied differentiation states. CD8+ T cell, macrophage and B cell function reportedly correlated with neoantigen-specific CD4+ T cells.

This clone was counted a single time. The antigen remains unidentified. Germline values: CDR1 SNHLY, CDR2 FYNNEI. The CDR3 has 15 amino acids. The trim removed 6 bases at V and 5 bases at J, leaving 10 bases unmatched. Sequencing used immunoSEQ multiplex PCR; TCRdb keeps in-frame clones, though not all of them. The repertoire consists of over 130,000 clones, with approximately 91% occurring once and the leading ten covering more than 1.5%. The sequence derives from a human donor with melanoma. V is TRBV2 and J is TRBJ1-5, with 7 bases aligning to TRBD1. CDR3 loop: CASRKQGLRDQPQHF. DNA of the CDR3: TGTGCCAGCAGGAAACAGGGGTTAAGGGATCAGCCCCAGCATTTT.